A selection of T cell receptor beta chains follows, all from one sample in a study of blood T cells in healthy people across ages. TCRdb re-called the 5' RACE reads through MiXCR, storing one row per CDR3 protein. The sample lists more than 800,000 distinct CDR3 sequences; under 55% were seen once. Sequenced: blood. The source of these receptors is a woman aged 60-75 years in good health. Each CDR3 is given with its conserved first and last residue. Clone size, where shown, is once, few, many, or a class for clones that have expanded.

clone size	V gene	J gene	CDR3 protein
NA	TRBV12-3/TRBV12-4	TRBJ2-6	CAAVGVRTDSSGANVLTF
many	TRBV11-2	TRBJ2-3	CASSFVRTDTQYF
NA	TRBV20-1	TRBJ2-1	CSARAGAGRNYNEQFF
NA	TRBV6-6	TRBJ1-1	CASSYSSTEAFF
NA	TRBV7-2	TRBJ2-5	CASSIHTSGRGNEQYF
NA	TRBV7-8	TRBJ2-3	CASSPVISAGQGTDTQYF
NA	TRBV20-1	TRBJ2-1	CSARGLAGPYQFF
NA	TRBV29-1	TRBJ1-5	CSVELRGGNQPQHF
NA	TRBV27	TRBJ2-7	CASSLQTALNPYEQYF
few	TRBV5-1	TRBJ2-7	CASTPRDRTREQYF
NA	TRBV20-1	TRBJ2-3	CSAPDRAGTDMQYF
NA	TRBV5-1	TRBJ1-2	CASSPEQTGIGYTF
NA	TRBV28	TRBJ1-5	CASSDPGQYSNQPQHF
NA	TRBV24-1	TRBJ2-5	CATEGPSYNEQYF
NA	TRBV6-1	TRBJ2-7	CASSDRDKYSYEQYF
NA	TRBV20-1	TRBJ2-5	CSVLGQQETQYF
NA	TRBV5-8	TRBJ2-4	CASSPRQIAKNIQYF
few	TRBV3-1	TRBJ2-1	CASSQETGLAGIEQFF
NA	TRBV20-1	TRBJ2-1	CSARFQRVYNEQFF
NA	TRBV7-9	TRBJ2-5	CASSFQAGAQETQYF
NA	TRBV28	TRBJ2-7	CASVSRRKLYEQYF
many	TRBV12-3/TRBV12-4	TRBJ1-1	CASRRKGQVPEAFF
few	TRBV13	TRBJ1-2	CASSPMTGGIIYGYTF
NA	TRBV6-6	TRBJ1-2	CASSLGTGGLYGYTF
NA	TRBV2	TRBJ2-1	CASTADRSSNEQFF
NA	TRBV10-3	TRBJ2-3	CAISETGTSGSTDTQYF
few	TRBV20-1	TRBJ2-1	CSARSDNEQFF
many	TRBV27	TRBJ2-1	CASTTRNEQFF
once	TRBV24-1	TRBJ1-2	CATSDSPGTNYGYTF
few	TRBV6-1	TRBJ1-2	CASSERDRAGLNGYTF
NA	TRBV20-1	TRBJ1-5	CSARGTGGRGQPQHF
NA	TRBV4-2	TRBJ1-2	CASSQTRQEGSYGYTF
NA	TRBV9	TRBJ2-1	CASSVEGSGAAYNEQFF
few	TRBV3-1	TRBJ2-7	CASSPWTAAYEQYF
NA	TRBV24-1	TRBJ1-5	CATSQTARLGQGDQPQHF
few	TRBV7-8	TRBJ2-1	CASSSKPGQGINEQFF
NA	TRBV20-1	TRBJ1-4	CSVRAGTGGRREKLFF
NA	TRBV15	TRBJ1-5	CATSRGETGTQPQHF
NA	TRBV27	NA	CASKNRQGAMSDEQYF
few	TRBV9	TRBJ2-1	CASSVESSGRDEQFF
NA	TRBV20-1	TRBJ2-1	CSASPTSLLDEQFF
few	TRBV20-1	TRBJ2-7	CSARASHEQYF
NA	TRBV5-8	TRBJ2-3	CASSLGTATSTDTQYF
few	TRBV15	TRBJ1-5	CATSRSRAGDRNQPQHF
NA	TRBV6-6	TRBJ2-7	CASSYSPSGRAYEQYF
NA	TRBV9	TRBJ2-7	CASSVDLAGQVYEQYF
NA	TRBV27	TRBJ2-7	CASSLSGQVYEQYF
NA	TRBV13	TRBJ2-1	CASRTASEQFF
NA	TRBV27	TRBJ1-1	CASSSRWGTEAFF
NA	TRBV3-1	TRBJ1-1	CASSQGGTPATEAFF
once	TRBV30	TRBJ2-7	CAWSAKETQYF
many	TRBV20-1	TRBJ2-5	CSARPGPETQYF
few	TRBV6-1	TRBJ2-1	CASSEAAGGPNEQFF
NA	TRBV25-1	TRBJ1-1	CASRMKGQLNTEAFF